Listed below are T cell receptor beta chains from one sample, sequenced in a study of neurological immune-mediated disorders. TCRdb re-called the 5' RACE reads with MiXCR, one entry per CDR3 protein. The data show about 120,000 distinct CDR3 sequences, 3.2% seen once. The material sequenced was PBMCs. These receptors originate from a woman aged 25 to 39 with multiple sclerosis. Each CDR3 is given with its conserved first and last residue. The order of the fields is V gene, J gene, clone size, CDR3 length, D gene, CDR3 DNA, CDR3 protein. The D gene is left open where the match is weak. The listing skips clone size in some rows; elsewhere it reads once, few, many or a size class.

TRBV7-9	TRBJ1-1	many	13	TRBD1	TGTGCCAGCAGAAGACAGGGGGAAAAAGGAGCTTTCTTT	CASRRQGEKGAFF
TRBV20-1	TRBJ2-4	many	13	NA	TGCAGTGCATCGAGGGAAGCCAAAAACATTCAGTACTTC	CSASREAKNIQYF
TRBV7-8	TRBJ2-5	many	15	TRBD1	TGTGCCAGCAGCTCCGACAGGGGACCGCTCGAGACCCAGTACTTC	CASSSDRGPLETQYF
TRBV15	TRBJ1-1	many	16	TRBD1	TGTGCCACCAGCAGAGACCCTTACAGGGGCGACACTGAAGCTTTCTTT	CATSRDPYRGDTEAFF
TRBV20-1	TRBJ2-3	many	15	TRBD2	TGCAGTGCATTGGGACTAGCGGGGTTACCAGATACGCAGTATTTT	CSALGLAGLPDTQYF
TRBV10-3	TRBJ2-7	many	13	NA	TGTGCCATCAGTGAGGGCCTGCGGCACGAGCAGTACTTC	CAISEGLRHEQYF
TRBV5-6	TRBJ1-1	many	13	TRBD1	TGTGCCAGCAGCTTGAGGGACAGCATTGAAGCTTTCTTT	CASSLRDSIEAFF
TRBV9	TRBJ2-1	many	17	TRBD2	TGTGCCAGCAGCGTGCAGCGGGAGGACCCAAACCCCAATGAGCAGTTCTTC	CASSVQREDPNPNEQFF
TRBV5-6	TRBJ2-5	many	16	NA	TGTGCCAGCAGCTTCTCTCAGACAGAGTACCAAGAGACCCAGTACTTC	CASSFSQTEYQETQYF
TRBV7-2	TRBJ2-1	many	16	NA	TGTGCCAGCAGCTTAGCAAGGACTAGTTCAGGGGGTGAGCAGTTCTTC	CASSLARTSSGGEQFF
TRBV5-1	TRBJ2-1	many	16	TRBD2	TGCGCCAGCAGCTCCACACTAGCGGGAGGTGGAAATGAGCAGTTCTTC	CASSSTLAGGGNEQFF
TRBV7-2	TRBJ1-1	many	14	NA	TGTGCCAGCAGCTTAGCAGGAGGGACCACTGAAGCTTTCTTT	CASSLAGGTTEAFF
TRBV4-1	TRBJ2-1	many	16	NA	TGCGCCAGCAGCCAAGATAGGCCCGAGCTGGGGGGTGAGCAGTTCTTC	CASSQDRPELGGEQFF
TRBV11-2	TRBJ2-5	NA	13	NA	TGTGCCAGCAGCGGGACTGTGAAAGAGACCCAGTACTTC	CASSGTVKETQYF
TRBV16	TRBJ1-1	few	14	NA	TGTGCCAGCAGCCAGGTGAGCAGGGCCACTGAAGCTTTCTTT	CASSQVSRATEAFF